This passage covers 17 T cell receptor beta chains from one sample sequenced in a study of OX40 agonist ivuxolimab in advanced cancers. TCRdb keeps only in-frame clones here, not all; method: immunoSEQ multiplex PCR. The table lists approximately 70,000 clones, around 88% of them singletons, with approximately 0.86% in the top ten. The sequenced sample was CD4+ or CD8+ T cells sorted from blood, obtained in a trial of the OX40 agonist ivuxolimab. The receptors shown here come from an adult with an advanced solid tumor such as melanoma, head and neck, liver or kidney cancer.

The chain couples TRBV7-2 to TRBJ2-3, with D perhaps given as TRBD1 or TRBD2 (7 bases each). The V end was cut by 5 bases, the J end by 6 bases, with 21 bases between. Germline values: CDR1 SGHTA, CDR2 FQGNSA. The CDR3 has 16 residues. In DNA form, the CDR3 reads TGTGCCAGCAGCAGCGGGACTTACAGGGGCGGGGATACGCAGTATTTT. Its protein is CASSSGTYRGGDTQYF.

V and J are TRBV7-9 and TRBJ1-2; no clear D. Trimming took 4 bases from V and 7 from J, leaving 10 bases between them. CDR1 is SEHNR and CDR2 is FQNEAQ in the germline V gene (reference sequence). This CDR3 comprises 12 residues. The CDR3 DNA reads TGTGCCAGCAGCTACGAAGGGTTTGGCTACACCTTC. Translating it yields CASSYEGFGYTF.

This clone was observed once. The V and J genes are TRBV7-9 and TRBJ1-5; the D is unclear. With 1 base removed from V and 10 bases from J, the gap between germline ends came to 11 bases. This CDR3 comprises 13 residues. Germline CDR1 SEHNR, CDR2 FQNEAQ (reference sequence). The CDR3 region has the DNA TGTGCCAGCAGCTTAGGTAGCGAGAGACCCCAGCATTTT. Translated: CASSLGSERPQHF.

This clone occurred once. The chain couples TRBV19 to TRBJ2-7; 7 bases match TRBD1. The CDR3 is 15 residues long. Germline-derived CDR1 and CDR2 are LNHDA and SQIVND (reference sequence). The ends lost 2 bases at V and 3 bases at J; junction bases unmatched: 7. The CDR3 loop reads CASSIRGQGLYEQYF. CDR3 bases: TGTGCCAGTAGTATAAGGGGGCAGGGGCTCTACGAGCAGTACTTC. Looking up the rest from reference TRBV19 and TRBJ2-7 gives the full variable domain: DGGITQSPKYLFRKEGQNVTLSCEQNLNHDAMYWYRQDPGQGLRLIYYSQIVNDFQKGDIAEGYSVSREKKESFPLTVTSAQKNPTAFYLCASSIRGQGLYEQYFGPGTRLTVT.

The genes are TRBV27 and TRBJ2-6; no definite D call. The germline CDR1 and CDR2 sequences are MNHEY and SMNVEV (reference sequence). Trimming pared 3 bases from V and 3 bases from J, leaving 9 bases between. The CDR3 runs 15 residues. The chain's CDR3 is CASSFLRVGANVLTF. For the CDR3, the DNA is TGTGCCAGCAGTTTCCTAAGGGTTGGGGCCAACGTCCTGACTTTC.

The V gene is TRBV30, the J gene TRBJ2-7; D is undetermined. This CDR3 spans 12 amino acids. CDR1 and CDR2 from the germline V gene are GTSNPN and SVGIG (reference sequence). V gave up 2 bases and J gave up 10 bases, with 15 bases separating them. Here the CDR3 reads CAWSKIDALQYF. The CDR3 nucleotides read TGTGCCTGGAGTAAAATAGACGCACTTCAGTACTTC.

Here the CDR3 reads CARTSGSQETQYF. The CDR3 bases are TGTGCCAGGACTAGCGGGAGCCAAGAGACCCAGTACTTC. V and J are TRBV2 and TRBJ2-5; TRBD2 matches 12 bases. V lost 9 bases and J lost 1; bases outside the gene matches: 0. Germline loops: CDR1 SNHLY, CDR2 FYNNEI. The CDR3 contains 13 residues.

The chain has TRBV4-1 and TRBJ2-5; D is uncertain. There are 13 residues in the CDR3. Germline CDR1 and CDR2: MGHRA and YSYEKL. V lost 6 bases and J 2 bases, leaving 10 bases between the germline ends. The CDR3 nucleotides are TGCGCCAGCAGTCGGACCAATCAAGAGACCCAGTACTTC. Translation gives CASSRTNQETQYF.

V usage is TRBV5-1 and J usage is TRBJ2-2, with D possibly matching TRBD1 (6 bases). Germline-derived CDR1 and CDR2 are SGHRS and YFSETQ. V lost 4 bases, J lost 1 base, and 14 bases lay in between. CDR3 length equals 16 residues. CDR3 residues: CASSTDRPGNTGELFF. CDR3 in DNA: TGCGCCAGCAGCACCGACAGGCCTGGGAACACCGGGGAGCTGTTTTTT.

The chain has TRBV27 and TRBJ2-2; 7 bases map to TRBD1. CDR1 MNHEY and CDR2 SMNVEV come from the germline V gene (reference sequence). V trimming: 2 bases; J trimming: 1 base; junction bases outside the gene matches: 10. The CDR3 runs 18 residues. The CDR3 here is CASSLNFGGQKNTGELFF. In DNA, the CDR3 is TGTGCCAGCAGTTTAAATTTTGGGGGACAGAAGAACACCGGGGAGCTGTTTTTT.

The V and J genes are TRBV10-3 and TRBJ2-5; TRBD2 matches at 8 bases. The germline V gene encodes CDR1 ENHRY and CDR2 SYGVKD. Trimming cost V 3 bases and J 2 bases; bases outside gene matches: 5. The CDR3 covers 15 residues. Here the CDR3 reads CAISDLTSGQETQYF. The CDR3 DNA is TGTGCCATCAGTGATCTAACTAGCGGTCAAGAGACCCAGTACTTC.

This clone has just one count. This chain connects TRBV5-6 to TRBJ2-7; D is uncertain. This CDR3 comprises 13 residues. The germline gives CDR1 SGHDT, CDR2 YYEEEE. V lost 2 bases and J 6 bases, leaving 12 bases between the germline ends. The CDR3 sequence is CASSLGRRPEQYF. The CDR3 nucleotides read TGTGCCAGCAGCTTAGGACGGAGACCCGAGCAGTACTTC.

This clone was observed a few times. CDR3 sequence: CASSPVAGALSSYNEQFF. The CDR3 DNA reads TGTGCCAGCAGCCCCGTCGCGGGAGCGCTGAGCTCCTACAATGAGCAGTTCTTC. V gene TRBV7-8 combines with J gene TRBJ2-1; TRBD2 aligns across 7 bases. Looked up from germline, CDR1 is SGHVS and CDR2 is FQNEAQ. The CDR3 covers 18 residues. V lost 5 bases to trimming and J lost 0 bases; unmatched junction nucleotides: 13.

This chain connects TRBV7-9 to TRBJ2-1; 14 bases agree with TRBD2. V dropped 10 bases and J dropped 2; count of bases not matched to a gene: 7. This CDR3 comprises 16 residues. CDR1 is SEHNR, CDR2 FQNEAQ, per germline (reference sequence). CDR3: CATGTSGSFAYNEQFF. The CDR3 DNA reads as TGTGCCACCGGGACTAGCGGGAGTTTCGCCTACAATGAGCAGTTCTTC.

The V call is TRBV6-1, the J call TRBJ2-1; D call uncertain. Deletions cut 2 bases from V and 4 bases from J, with 12 bases between. This CDR3 spans 15 amino acids. Germline V lookup: CDR1 MNHNS, CDR2 SASEGT. CDR3 bases: TGTGCCAGCAGTGAACGAGCGCCCCGATACAATGAGCAGTTCTTC. Its protein is CASSERAPRYNEQFF.

The rearrangement links TRBV10-3 to TRBJ2-3; 11 nucleotides align to TRBD2. The CDR3 extends over 17 amino acids. With V trimmed by 3 bases and J by 7 bases, 12 bases remained unmatched. Per germline, CDR1 ENHRY and CDR2 SYGVKD. This chain's CDR3 is CAISDLSGGVGGNTQYF. The CDR3 DNA follows: TGTGCCATCAGTGACCTTAGCGGGGGGGTTGGGGGTAATACGCAGTATTTT.

The rearrangement links TRBV6-1 to TRBJ1-2; D possibly corresponds to TRBD1 (5 bases). Germline-derived CDR1 and CDR2 are MNHNS and SASEGT. This CDR3 region has 12 residues. The CDR3 here is CGLGRANYGYTF. CDR3 nucleotides: TGTGGACTTGGCAGGGCGAACTATGGCTACACCTTC.